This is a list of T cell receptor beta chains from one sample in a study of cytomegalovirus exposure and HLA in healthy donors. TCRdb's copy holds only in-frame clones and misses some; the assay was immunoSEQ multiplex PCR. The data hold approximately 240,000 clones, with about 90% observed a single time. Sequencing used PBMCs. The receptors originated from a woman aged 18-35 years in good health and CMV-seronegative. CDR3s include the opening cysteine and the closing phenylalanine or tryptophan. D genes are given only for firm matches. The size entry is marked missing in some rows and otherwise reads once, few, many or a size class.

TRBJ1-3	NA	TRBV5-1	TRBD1	TGCGCCAGCAGCTTGGCGACAGGGAATTACTCTGGAAACACCATATATTTT	CASSLATGNYSGNTIYF
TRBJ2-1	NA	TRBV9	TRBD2	TGTGCCAGCAGCGTAGGTGGGGCTAGCGGCTACAATGAGCAGTTCTTC	CASSVGGASGYNEQFF
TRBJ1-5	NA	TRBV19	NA	TGTGCCAGTAGTATAGTGAGGGATCAGCCCCAGCATTTT	CASSIVRDQPQHF
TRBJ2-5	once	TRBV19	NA	TGTGCCAGTAGTATAGTTTTCCGAGAAGAGACCCAGTACTTC	CASSIVFREETQYF
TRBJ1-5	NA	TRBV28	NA	TGTGCCAGCAGTTTTTTATATCAGCCCCAGCATTTT	CASSFLYQPQHF
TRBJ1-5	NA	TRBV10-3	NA	TGTGCCATCAGTGAGTCCCGGGAGAGCAATCAGCCCCAGCATTTT	CAISESRESNQPQHF
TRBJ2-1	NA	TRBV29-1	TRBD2	TGCAGCGTTATTATGGGGACTAGCGGAAATGAGCAGTTCTTC	CSVIMGTSGNEQFF
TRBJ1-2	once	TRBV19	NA	TGTGCCAGTAGTATAGAGGCGGGAAACTATGGCTACACCTTC	CASSIEAGNYGYTF
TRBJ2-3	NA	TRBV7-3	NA	TGTGCCAGCAGCTCCTCTTTCACAGATACGCAGTATTTT	CASSSSFTDTQYF
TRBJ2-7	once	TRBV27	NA	TGTGCCAGCAGTTTATCGTCGACTCACGAGCAGTACTTC	CASSLSSTHEQYF
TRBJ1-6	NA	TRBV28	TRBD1	TGTGCCAGCAGTTCGGGACAGGGCGGTTCACCCCTCCACTTT	CASSSGQGGSPLHF
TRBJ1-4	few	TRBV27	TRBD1	TGTGCCAGCAGCCTAGGAGGGGACAGGCGTGAAAAACTGTTTTTT	CASSLGGDRREKLFF
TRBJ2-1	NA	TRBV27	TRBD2	TGTGCCAGCACCTCCCGGACTAGCGGGAGAAATGAGCAGTTCTTC	CASTSRTSGRNEQFF
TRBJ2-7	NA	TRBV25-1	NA	TGTGCCAGCACCGACAGGTTTACCTACGAGCAGTACTTC	CASTDRFTYEQYF
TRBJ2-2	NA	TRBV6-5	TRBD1	TGTGCCAGCAGGATCCTGGACAGGGGCACCGGGGAGCTGTTTTTT	CASRILDRGTGELFF
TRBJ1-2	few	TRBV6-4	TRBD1	TGTGCCAGCAGTGAGTCCCCGGGACAGGGGAAGACCTTC	CASSESPGQGKTF
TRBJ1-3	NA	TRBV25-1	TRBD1	TGTGCCAGCAGTGCAACCGGGACAGGGCGAAACACCATATATTTT	CASSATGTGRNTIYF
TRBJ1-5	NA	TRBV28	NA	TGTGCCAGCAGTTTAGGGGCTGGGGGCCAGCCCCAGCATTTT	CASSLGAGGQPQHF
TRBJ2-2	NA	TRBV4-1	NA	TGCGCCAGCAGCCAAGATTTAGAATCGTACACCGGGGAGCTGTTTTTT	CASSQDLESYTGELFF
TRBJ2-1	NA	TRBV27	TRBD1	TGTGCCAGCAGTTTACGCCCGCAGGGGGCCCGCTCCTACAATGAGCAGTTCTTC	CASSLRPQGARSYNEQFF
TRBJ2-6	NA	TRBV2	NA	TGTGCCAGCAGTGGGGGGAGGACTGGGGCCAACGTCCTGACTTTC	CASSGGRTGANVLTF
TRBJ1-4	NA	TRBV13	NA	TGTGCCAGCAGCCTCGGACGGGGTAATGAAAAACTGTTTTTT	CASSLGRGNEKLFF
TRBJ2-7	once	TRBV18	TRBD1	TGTGCCAGCTCAGCCTTCGGGACAGGGGGCACCTACGAGCAGTACTTC	CASSAFGTGGTYEQYF
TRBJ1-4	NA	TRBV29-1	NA	TGCAGCGTTGTGACGGGGGACGGGGAAAAACTGTTTTTT	CSVVTGDGEKLFF
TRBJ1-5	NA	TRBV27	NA	TGTGCCAGTAAGCGACAGATCAATCAGCCCCAGCATTTT	CASKRQINQPQHF
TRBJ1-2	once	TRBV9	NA	TGTGCCAGTTACCAGGGCCTTAACTATGGCTACACCTTC	CASYQGLNYGYTF
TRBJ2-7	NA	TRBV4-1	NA	TGCGCCAGCAGCCAAGATAGTCTAGGACTACTTCCCCACGAGCAGTACTTC	CASSQDSLGLLPHEQYF
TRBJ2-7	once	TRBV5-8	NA	TGTGCCAGCAGCTTTCTACTCGCACAGCAGTACTTC	CASSFLLAQQYF
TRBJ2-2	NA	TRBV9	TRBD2	TGTGCCAGCAGCGTACTAGCGGAAACGAACACCGGGGAGCTGTTTTTT	CASSVLAETNTGELFF
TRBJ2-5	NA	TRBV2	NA	TGTGCCAGCAGGTTCAGGGAAAGAGAAGCCCAGTACTTC	CASRFREREAQYF
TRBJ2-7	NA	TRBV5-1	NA	TGCGCCAGCAGTCTGGGACACAACTCCTACGAGCAGTACTTC	CASSLGHNSYEQYF
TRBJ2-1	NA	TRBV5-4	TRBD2	TGTGCCAGCAGCTTCACTAGCGGGAGGGCGAGGGTGCAGTTCTTC	CASSFTSGRARVQFF
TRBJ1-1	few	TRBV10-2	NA	TGCGCCAGCAGTGTAAGGAAAGGGGACACTGAAGCTTTCTTT	CASSVRKGDTEAFF
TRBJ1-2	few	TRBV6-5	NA	TGTGCCAGCAGTTACCCGGACAAGGTTGAACACACCTTC	CASSYPDKVEHTF
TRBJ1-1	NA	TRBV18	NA	TGTGCCAGCTCACCATCGGGGGGCACTGAAGCTTTCTTT	CASSPSGGTEAFF
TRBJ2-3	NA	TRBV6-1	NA	TGTGCCAGCAGTGAAGCGCTTCTTTGGGGCTTGGCCGGGGGAGATACGCAGTATTTT	CASSEALLWGLAGGDTQYF
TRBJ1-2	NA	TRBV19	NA	TGTGCCATTCCCTCGCAAGGGGGGGGGCTCGGCTACACCTTC	CAIPSQGGGLGYTF
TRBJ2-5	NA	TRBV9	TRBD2	TGTGCCAGCAGCCCCACCTGGGGCGGGAGGTCTGAGACCCAGTACTTC	CASSPTWGGRSETQYF
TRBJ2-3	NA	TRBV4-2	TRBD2	TGTGCCAGCAGCCCGCTATTCGGACTAGTCAGGGATACGCAGTATTTT	CASSPLFGLVRDTQYF
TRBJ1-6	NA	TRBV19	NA	TGTGCCAGTAGGGTCGACGGGTATAATTCACCCCTCCACTTT	CASRVDGYNSPLHF
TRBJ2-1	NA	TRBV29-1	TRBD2	TGCAGCGTTGAACTGGGGCGACTAGCGGGGGAGCAGTTCTTC	CSVELGRLAGEQFF
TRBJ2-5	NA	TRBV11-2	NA	TGTGCCAGCAGCCCATCCGGCCAAGAGACCCAGTACTTC	CASSPSGQETQYF
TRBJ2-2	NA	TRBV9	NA	TGTGCCAGCAGCGTAGCCAGGGAGAACACCGGGGAGCTGTTTTTT	CASSVARENTGELFF
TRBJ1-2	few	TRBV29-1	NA	TGCAGCGTTCCCGTTCGAGGAGAAGCTAACTATGGCTACACCTTC	CSVPVRGEANYGYTF
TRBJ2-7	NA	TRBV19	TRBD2	TGTGCCAGTAGTCTGGGACTAGCGGGGGGTGGCGAGCAGTACTTC	CASSLGLAGGGEQYF
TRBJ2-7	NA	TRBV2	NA	TGTGCCAGCCAGCACAGAGACAGGAGTTACTCCTACGAGCAGTACTTC	CASQHRDRSYSYEQYF
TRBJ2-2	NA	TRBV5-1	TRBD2	TGCGCCAGCAGCAGGGAGGGAATCACCGGGGAGCTGTTTTTT	CASSREGITGELFF
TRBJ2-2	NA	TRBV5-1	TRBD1	TGCGCCAGCAGCTTTGGGGGAAAGACAGGGATCCCCGGGGAGCTGTTTTTT	CASSFGGKTGIPGELFF
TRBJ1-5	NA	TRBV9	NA	TGTGCCAGCAGCCTGAAAGCCAATCAGCCCCAGCATTTT	CASSLKANQPQHF
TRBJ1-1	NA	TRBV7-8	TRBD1	TGTGCCAGCAGCCCGGGACAGGGGAGGCCGGTAGTGGAAGCTTTCTTT	CASSPGQGRPVVEAFF
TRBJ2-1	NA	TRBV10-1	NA	TGCGCCAGCAGTGATCGCCAGGGCACCTACAATGAGCAGTTCTTC	CASSDRQGTYNEQFF
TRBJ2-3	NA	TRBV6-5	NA	TGTGCCAGCAGTTATCTGCGGGGCCACACAGATACGCAGTATTTT	CASSYLRGHTDTQYF
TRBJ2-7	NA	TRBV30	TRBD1	TGTGCCTGGAGAACAGGGGGCATGGTCCACGAGCAGTACTTC	CAWRTGGMVHEQYF
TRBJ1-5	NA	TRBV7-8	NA	TGTGCCAGCAGCTTAGGTGGGCAGGGGAATCAGCCCCAGCATTTT	CASSLGGQGNQPQHF
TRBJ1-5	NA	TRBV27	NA	TGTGCCAGCAGTTTCTTCGGGGAGCCCTTGATGCCCCAGCATTTT	CASSFFGEPLMPQHF
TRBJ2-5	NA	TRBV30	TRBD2	TGTGCCTGGGGGACCGGAGGTAGCGGGATCCTCCAAGAGACCCAGTACTTC	CAWGTGGSGILQETQYF
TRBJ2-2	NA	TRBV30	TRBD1	TGTGCCGGGGGACAGGGCAACACCGGGGAGCTGTTTTTT	CAGGQGNTGELFF
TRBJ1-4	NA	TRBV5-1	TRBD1	TGCGCCAGCAGCTTGTCAGGGGGCCGGGAAAAACTGTTTTTT	CASSLSGGREKLFF